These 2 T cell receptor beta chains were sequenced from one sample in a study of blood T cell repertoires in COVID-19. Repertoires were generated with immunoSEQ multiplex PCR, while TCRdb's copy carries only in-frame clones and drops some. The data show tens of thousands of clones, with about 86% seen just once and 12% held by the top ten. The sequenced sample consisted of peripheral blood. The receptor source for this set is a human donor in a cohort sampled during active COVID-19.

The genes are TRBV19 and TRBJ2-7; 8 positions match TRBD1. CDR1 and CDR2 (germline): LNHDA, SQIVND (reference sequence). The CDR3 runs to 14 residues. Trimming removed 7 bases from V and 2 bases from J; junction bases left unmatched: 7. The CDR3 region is CASNDRGKAYEQYF. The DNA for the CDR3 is TGTGCCAGTAACGACAGGGGAAAGGCCTACGAGCAGTACTTC.

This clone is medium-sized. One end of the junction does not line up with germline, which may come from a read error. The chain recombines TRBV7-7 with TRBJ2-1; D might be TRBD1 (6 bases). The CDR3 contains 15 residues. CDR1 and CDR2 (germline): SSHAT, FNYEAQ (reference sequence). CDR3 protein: CASSLEAGAYNEQFF. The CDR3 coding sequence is TGTGCTAGCAGCTTAGAGGCAGGGGCCTACAATGAGCAGTTCTTC.